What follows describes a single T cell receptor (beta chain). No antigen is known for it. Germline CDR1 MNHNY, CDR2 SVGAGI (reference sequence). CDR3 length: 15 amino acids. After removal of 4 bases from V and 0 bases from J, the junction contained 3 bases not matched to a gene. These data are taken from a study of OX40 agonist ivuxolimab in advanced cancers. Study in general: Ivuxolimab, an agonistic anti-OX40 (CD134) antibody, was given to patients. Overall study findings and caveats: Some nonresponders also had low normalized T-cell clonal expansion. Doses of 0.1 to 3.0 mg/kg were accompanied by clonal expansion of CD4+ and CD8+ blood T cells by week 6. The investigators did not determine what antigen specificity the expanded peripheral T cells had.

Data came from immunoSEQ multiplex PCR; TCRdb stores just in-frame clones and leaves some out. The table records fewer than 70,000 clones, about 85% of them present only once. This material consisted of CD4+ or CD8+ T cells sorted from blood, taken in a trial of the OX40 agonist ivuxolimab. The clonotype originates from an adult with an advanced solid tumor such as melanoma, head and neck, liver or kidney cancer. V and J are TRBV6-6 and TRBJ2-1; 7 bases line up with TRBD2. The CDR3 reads CASSSPGGSYNEQFF. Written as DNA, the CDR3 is TGTGCCAGCAGTTCTCCGGGGGGCTCCTACAATGAGCAGTTCTTC.